The clone carrying this T cell receptor beta chain turned up a few times. The antigen remains unidentified. The sample is drawn from a study of T cell responses to AZD1222 COVID-19 vaccine. The study's findings and limits: Reportedly, nearly half of unique spike TCRs recognized epitopes outside B.1.351/B.1.1.7 mutations. Donor demographics were predominantly white British with a female majority; clonal diversity may be underestimated. Distributed over spike, vaccine-associated CD4 TCRs predominated at 160-218 and 743-854.

Profiled with immunoSEQ multiplex PCR; TCRdb holds only in-frame clones, not every one. There are 85,000 to 90,000 clones in the sample; under 95% occur only once, and 4% to 6% lies in the top ten. Sequenced here: peripheral blood, sampled on day 0 of MenACWY control vaccination. This receptor was identified in an adult in good health.

The DNA of the CDR3 is TGTGCCAGCAGCTTAGCCCCTGAGGGGCGCGGGGAGGAGACCCAGTACTTC. Translation gives CASSLAPEGRGEETQYF. This chain connects TRBV11-2 to TRBJ2-5; weak D call: TRBD2 (6 bases). The CDR3 covers 17 residues. Per germline, CDR1 SGHAT and CDR2 FQNNGV. V was shortened by 1 base and J by 5 bases, with 20 bases between the two germline ends. The entire variable domain, with the rest obtained from reference TRBV11-2 and TRBJ2-5, is as follows: EAGVAQSPRYKIIEKRQSVAFWCNPISGHATLYWYQQILGQGPKLLIQFQNNGVVDDSQLPKDRFSAERLKGVDSTLKIQPAKLEDSAVYLCASSLAPEGRGEETQYFGPGTRLLVL.